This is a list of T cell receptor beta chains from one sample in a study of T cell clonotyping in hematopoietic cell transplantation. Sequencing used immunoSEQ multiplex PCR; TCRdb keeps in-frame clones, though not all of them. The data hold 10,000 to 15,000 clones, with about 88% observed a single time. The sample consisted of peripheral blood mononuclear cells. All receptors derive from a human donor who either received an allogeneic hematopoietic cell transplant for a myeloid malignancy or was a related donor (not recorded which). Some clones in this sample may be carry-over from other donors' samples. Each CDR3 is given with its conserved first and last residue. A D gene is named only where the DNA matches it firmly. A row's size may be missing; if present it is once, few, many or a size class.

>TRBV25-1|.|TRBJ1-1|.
TGTGCCAGCAGTCCAGATAGGGGCCGCCGAATCTTT
CASSPDRGRRIF
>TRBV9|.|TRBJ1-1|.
TGTGCCAGCAGCCCAGGACGGAGGAACACTGAAGCTTTCTTT
CASSPGRRNTEAFF
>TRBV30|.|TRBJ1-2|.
TGTGCCTGGATCCACGGGGGGGGTCGCTATGGCTACACCTTC
CAWIHGGGRYGYTF
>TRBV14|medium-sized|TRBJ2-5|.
TGTGCCAGCAGCGCCCCTCTTGAGACCCAGTACTTC
CASSAPLETQYF
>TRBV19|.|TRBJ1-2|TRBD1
TGTGCCAGTAGTATGGGACAGGGATCCTATGGCTACACCTTC
CASSMGQGSYGYTF
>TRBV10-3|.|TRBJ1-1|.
TGTGCCACCCGGACGGGAACTGAAGCTTTCTTT
CATRTGTEAFF
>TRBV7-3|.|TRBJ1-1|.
TGTGCCAGCAGCCCAACGGGGTGGGGCAGCACTGAAGCTTTCTTT
CASSPTGWGSTEAFF
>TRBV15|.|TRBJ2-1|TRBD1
TGTGCCACCAGCAGAGATAGACAGGACAGGAACAATGAGCAGTTCTTC
CATSRDRQDRNNEQFF
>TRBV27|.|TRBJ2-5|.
TGTGCCAGCAGTTTACTGGGGGCGAGTACCGAAGAGACCCAGTACTTC
CASSLLGASTEETQYF
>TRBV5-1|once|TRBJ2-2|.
TGCGCCAGCAGCTTGAGTGAGGTTAACACCGGGGAGCTGTTTTTT
CASSLSEVNTGELFF
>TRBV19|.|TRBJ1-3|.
TGTGCCAGGGGAGGACGACACTCTGGAAACACCATATATTTT
CARGGRHSGNTIYF
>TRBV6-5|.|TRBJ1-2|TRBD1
TGTGCCAGCAGTTACTCGGACAGGGGTGGCTACACCTTC
CASSYSDRGGYTF
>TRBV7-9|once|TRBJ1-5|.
TGTGCCAGCAGCCGGGGCGGGGCCAGCAATCAGCCCCAGCATTTT
CASSRGGASNQPQHF
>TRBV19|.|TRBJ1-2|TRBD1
TGTGCCAGTAGTATCGACAGGGGGATCTATGGCTACACCTTC
CASSIDRGIYGYTF
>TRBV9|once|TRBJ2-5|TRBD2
TGTGCCAGCAGCGCCGTTTGGGGGGGCCAAGAGACCCAGTACTTC
CASSAVWGGQETQYF
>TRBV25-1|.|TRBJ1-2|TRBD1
TGTGCCAGCGCGACAGGGTCTCATGGCTACACCTTC
CASATGSHGYTF
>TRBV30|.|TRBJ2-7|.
TGTGCCTGGCGCCTATTGACAGTTTCTACCTACGAGCAGTACTTC
CAWRLLTVSTYEQYF
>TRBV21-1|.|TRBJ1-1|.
TGTGCCAGCAACGATTGGGGGGCGATGGACACTGAAGCTTTCTTT
CASNDWGAMDTEAFF
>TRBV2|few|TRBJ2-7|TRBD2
TGTGCCAGCAGTGTTCTTTGGGGGGGTAACGAGCAGTACTTC
CASSVLWGGNEQYF
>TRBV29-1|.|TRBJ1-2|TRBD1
TGCAGCGTTGAACGGGACAGGGGGCGCGGCTACACCTTC
CSVERDRGRGYTF
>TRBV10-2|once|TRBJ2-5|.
TGCGCCAGCAGTGACCTCTCAGGGGGGTTAGAGACCCAGTACTTC
CASSDLSGGLETQYF
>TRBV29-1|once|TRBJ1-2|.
TGCAGCGTTGAAGGTCTAGGAGTTGGCTACACCTTC
CSVEGLGVGYTF
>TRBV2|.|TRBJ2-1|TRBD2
TGTGCCAGCAGGGGACTAGCGGGGCGATATTCTGAGCAGTTCTTC
CASRGLAGRYSEQFF
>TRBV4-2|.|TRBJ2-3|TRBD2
TGTGCCAGCAGCCTGGGACTAGAGGCAGATACGCAGTATTTT
CASSLGLEADTQYF
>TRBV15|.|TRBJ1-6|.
TGTGCCACCAGCACCTGGCAGGGAGCAGTTTCACCCCTCCACTTT
CATSTWQGAVSPLHF
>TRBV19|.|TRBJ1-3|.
TGTGCCAGTAGTATTATAAGCTCTGGAAACACCATATATTTT
CASSIISSGNTIYF